These 27 T cell receptor beta chains originate from one sample sequenced in a study of CD8+ T cells in alopecia areata. cDNA prepared by RNA extraction and subsequent reverse transcription served as the template for sequencing. Assay used: immunoSEQ multiplex PCR; TCRdb lists only in-frame clones, some missing. Counted here are 150,000 to 190,000 clones, 40% to 60% occurring once; the ten biggest clones make up around 19%. The sample was CD8+ T cells sorted from blood, taken at week 0. These receptors were taken from a human donor with alopecia areata.

The chain recombines TRBV11-2 with TRBJ1-1; D is undetermined. With 2 bases removed from V and 0 bases from J, the gap between germline ends came to 4 bases. Looked up from germline, CDR1 is SGHAT and CDR2 is FQNNGV. The CDR3 is 13 amino acids. The CDR3 reads CASSLNLNTEAFF. The CDR3 DNA sequence: TGTGCCAGCAGCTTAAACCTGAACACTGAAGCTTTCTTT.

This clone was counted once. The chain combines TRBV29-1 with TRBJ1-1; D not resolved. The CDR3 contains 13 residues. V was trimmed by 6 bases and J by 0 bases, leaving 11 bases between them. Germline assignment: CDR1 SQVTM and CDR2 ANQGSEA. The CDR3 nucleotides are TGCAGCGTCGAATTCGGCATGAACACTGAAGCTTTCTTT. Its translation: CSVEFGMNTEAFF.

V gene TRBV13 combines with J gene TRBJ2-7; D is unresolved. Per the germline V gene, CDR1 is PRHDT and CDR2 is FYEKMQ (reference sequence). The V and J ends lost 1 base and 9 bases respectively, with 13 bases between them. CDR3 length: 13 residues. CDR3 sequence reads: CASSLVGYSVQYF. The CDR3 bases are TGTGCCAGCAGCTTAGTCGGCTATTCGGTGCAGTACTTC. Full variable domain (missing parts from reference TRBV13 and TRBJ2-7): AAGVIQSPRHLIKEKRETATLKCYPIPRHDTVYWYQQGPGQDPQFLISFYEKMQSDKGSIPDRFSAQQFSDYHSELNMSSLELGDSALYFCASSLVGYSVQYFGPGTRLTVT.

J is TRBJ2-5 and V is TRBV5-5, with 13 bases that match TRBD2. The junction had 11 bases not matched to a gene; V was cut back by 4 bases and J by 5 bases. The CDR3 sequence is 17 residues long. Per germline, CDR1 SGHKS and CDR2 YYEKEE (reference sequence). Written as DNA, the CDR3 is TGTGCCAGCAGCCCCTCAAAAGGGGGACTAGCGGGGGAGACCCAGTACTTC. It encodes CASSPSKGGLAGETQYF.

The V call is TRBV4-3, the J call TRBJ2-1; 11 nucleotides match TRBD2. The CDR3 totals 16 residues. Germline V CDR1 and CDR2: LGHNA, YSLEER. V trimming: 4 bases; J trimming: 8 bases; junction bases outside the gene matches: 10. The CDR3: CASSPDLAGGLDEQFF. The DNA of the CDR3 is TGCGCCAGCAGCCCCGACTTAGCGGGGGGGCTCGATGAGCAGTTCTTC.

The chain combines TRBV13 with TRBJ2-7; 7 nucleotides match TRBD1. This CDR3 is 13 amino acids long. Trimming at V came to 5 bases and at J to 4 bases, leaving 5 bases not matched to a gene. Germline values: CDR1 PRHDT, CDR2 FYEKMQ (reference sequence). The CDR3 DNA reads TGTGCCAGCAGCAAGGGACAGCAGTACGAGCAGTACTTC. This translates into CASSKGQQYEQYF.

This rearrangement joins TRBV30 to TRBJ1-1; D remains ambiguous. Germline V gene lookup returns CDR1 GTSNPN and CDR2 SVGIG (reference sequence). This CDR3 comprises 11 residues. Between the trimmed V and J ends, which lost 7 bases and 4 bases, there was a span of 10 bases. The CDR3 region has the DNA TGTGCCTACACAGTTACCACTGAAGCTTTCTTT. This gives the protein CAYTVTTEAFF.

This clone was observed a handful of times. J is TRBJ2-1 and V is TRBV7-9, with 8 bases matching TRBD2. J gave up 2 bases and V 5 bases, and 5 bases lay outside the gene matches. The germline gives CDR1 SEHNR, CDR2 FQNEAQ (reference sequence). The CDR3 has 15 amino acids. The CDR3 nucleotides are TGTGCCAGCAGCATAATAGCGGGAACCTACAATGAGCAGTTCTTC. Translating it yields CASSIIAGTYNEQFF. The whole variable domain, filled in from reference TRBV7-9 and TRBJ2-1, reads DTGVSQNPRHKITKRGQNVTFRCDPISEHNRLYWYRQTLGQGPEFLTYFQNEAQLEKSRLLSDRFSAERPKGSFSTLEIQRTEQGDSAMYLCASSIIAGTYNEQFFGPGTRLTVL.

The chain carries TRBV7-3 and TRBJ2-1; 11 positions agree with TRBD1. Looked up from germline, CDR1 is SGHTA and CDR2 is FQGTGA. The ends lost 2 bases at V and 7 bases at J; junction bases unmatched: 4. CDR3 length equals 15 residues. This chain's CDR3 is CASSLGQGAGNEQFF. Here the CDR3 DNA reads TGTGCCAGCAGCTTAGGACAGGGGGCTGGGAATGAGCAGTTCTTC.

CDR3 sequence (DNA): TGTGCCATCAGTGAACCCGGCCGGGTAGCCCAAGGGAGTAACACTGAAGCTTTCTTT. Protein: CAISEPGRVAQGSNTEAFF. V is TRBV10-3 and J is TRBJ1-1; D not resolved. Per the germline V gene, CDR1 is ENHRY and CDR2 is SYGVKD. V was clipped by 3 bases and J by 2 bases, with 25 bases between them. This CDR3 contains 19 residues.

This clone appeared a few times. This sequence joins TRBV29-1 and TRBJ2-7, with D possibly being TRBD2 (5 bases). Germline CDR1 and CDR2: SQVTM and ANQGSEA. The CDR3 contains 15 residues. The germline V and J ends were trimmed by 6 bases and 2 bases, with 20 bases remaining between them. Written as DNA, the CDR3 is TGCAGCGTAGGAGGCCACCCGGGTAGAACCTACGAGCAGTACTTC. This translates into CSVGGHPGRTYEQYF.

The rearrangement uses TRBV29-1 and TRBJ2-7; a possible D gene is TRBD2 (6 bases). The CDR3 sequence is 15 residues long. Germline CDR1 is SQVTM and CDR2 is ANQGSEA. Trimming took 8 bases from V and 6 from J, leaving 26 bases between them. For the CDR3, the DNA is TGCAGCCCCCCACGTCAGATGACTAGTTTATGCGAGCAGTACTTC. This translates into CSPPRQMTSLCEQYF.

The chain uses TRBV5-6 and TRBJ1-2; tentative D call: TRBD1 (5 bases). This CDR3 is built from 12 residues. Germline V gene data show CDR1 as SGHDT and CDR2 as YYEEEE. V was pared by 0 bases and J by 7 bases, with 7 bases between. In DNA form, the CDR3 reads TGTGCCAGCAGCTTGGGGACAACTGGCTACACCTTC. Protein sequence: CASSLGTTGYTF.

There are a few counts of this clone. The chain joins TRBV30 to TRBJ1-2; D is unclear. Between the trimmed V and J ends, which lost 6 bases and 7 bases, there was a span of 9 bases. Per the germline V gene, CDR1 is GTSNPN and CDR2 is SVGIG (reference sequence). The CDR3 spans 10 residues. CDR3 nucleotides: TGTGCCTGTTGGTCGGGTGGCTACACCTTC. Translated: CACWSGGYTF. Using reference TRBV30 and TRBJ1-2 for the parts outside the CDR3, the full variable domain is SQTIHQWPATLVQPVGSPLSLECTVEGTSNPNLYWYRQAAGRGLQLLFYSVGIGQISSEVPQNLSASRPQDRQFILSSKKLLLSDSGFYLCACWSGGYTFGSGTRLTVV.

The V and J genes are TRBV30 and TRBJ1-1, with D unclear. Germline lookup yields CDR1 GTSNPN and CDR2 SVGIG (reference sequence). Trimming took off 0 bases at V and 7 bases at J, with 12 bases between the two ends. The CDR3 has 13 residues. The CDR3 coding sequence is TGTGCCTGGAGTGTACTGGGAGGAGGTGAAGCTTTCTTT. It is translated as CAWSVLGGGEAFF.

This chain joins TRBV30 and TRBJ2-2; TRBD2 aligns across 7 bases. CDR1 and CDR2 from the germline V gene are GTSNPN and SVGIG (reference sequence). With 0 bases clipped from V and 2 bases from J, the junction kept 6 bases outside the gene matches. The CDR3 sequence is 16 residues long. CDR3 sequence (DNA): TGTGCCTGGAGTGTACCGGCGGGGGTCAACACCGGGGAGCTGTTTTTT. Its translation is CAWSVPAGVNTGELFF.

This chain links TRBV13 with TRBJ2-3, with 13 bases aligning to TRBD2. V lost 5 bases to trimming and J lost 1 base; unmatched junction nucleotides: 3. Looked up from germline, CDR1 is PRHDT and CDR2 is FYEKMQ (reference sequence). This CDR3 is 16 amino acids long. The CDR3 coding sequence is TGTGCCAGCAGCCCCGGACTAGCGGGAGGCACAGATACGCAGTATTTT. It translates to CASSPGLAGGTDTQYF.

This clone came up once. This chain links TRBV18 with TRBJ2-7; TRBD1 or TRBD2 may be the D gene (5 bases each). The CDR3 consists of 14 residues. Trimming cost V 4 bases and J 0 bases, with 10 bases left between them. CDR1 is KGHSH, CDR2 LQKENI, per germline. The CDR3 loop is CASSRRGSSYEQYF. CDR3 DNA sequence: TGTGCCAGCTCACGTCGGGGCAGCTCCTACGAGCAGTACTTC. The full variable domain, completed using reference TRBV18 and TRBJ2-7, is NAGVMQNPRHLVRRRGQEARLRCSPMKGHSHVYWYRQLPEEGLKFMVYLQKENIIDESGMPKERFSAEFPKEGPSILRIQQVVRGDSAAYFCASSRRGSSYEQYFGPGTRLTVT.

This clone was seen a few times. This chain joins TRBV10-3 and TRBJ2-1, with 7 bases that match TRBD2. This CDR3 spans 11 amino acids. The germline V gene encodes CDR1 ENHRY and CDR2 SYGVKD. Germline trimming cut 8 bases from V and 13 bases from J; bases unmatched to any gene: 8. CDR3 amino acids: CAIQEAGEQFF. DNA of the CDR3: TGTGCCATCCAGGAGGCGGGGGAACAGTTCTTC.

The count of this clone is one. The CDR3, as DNA: TGCGCCAGCAGCCAAGATCGGGCAGGGAGTGTTGAAGCTTTCTTT. Encoded protein: CASSQDRAGSVEAFF. The chain links TRBV4-3 to TRBJ1-1, with a tentative D call TRBD1 (5 bases). CDR1 and CDR2 from the germline V gene are LGHNA and YSLEER. The CDR3 spans 15 residues. The germline V and J ends were trimmed by 0 bases and 7 bases, with 15 bases remaining between them.

This chain links TRBV4-3 with TRBJ2-5; D ambiguous. V lost 1 base to trimming and J lost 7 bases, with 7 bases between them. The CDR3 runs to 12 residues. Germline values: CDR1 LGHNA, CDR2 YSLEER. The CDR3 reads CASSQAGGTQYF. CDR3 bases: TGCGCCAGCAGCCAAGCGGGCGGGACCCAGTACTTC.

A few counts support this clone. The chain combines TRBV19 with TRBJ2-2; D perhaps matches TRBD1 (6 bases). V was cut by 11 bases and J by 7 bases, with 11 bases left in between. This CDR3 has 11 residues. From germline, CDR1 is LNHDA and CDR2 SQIVND (reference sequence). The CDR3 loop reads CAGGHGGELFF. Here the CDR3 DNA reads TGTGCCGGGGGACATGGCGGGGAGCTGTTTTTT.

About this clone itself: The final CDR3 position lacks the conserved phenylalanine or tryptophan, pointing to a likely read error. The limits of the CDR3 on the DNA are not certain, so only TCRdb's listed CDR3 is given. The rearrangement links TRBV30 to TRBJ1-2; the table's D call, TRBD1, was not checked against the DNA. Germline V gives CDR1 GTSNPN, CDR2 SVGIG (reference sequence). A total of 12 residues make up the CDR3, ends included. CDR3 residues: CAWSVEGALQAI.

This clone was detected once. V and J are TRBV2 and TRBJ1-2; D unresolved. CDR3 length equals 12 residues. CDR1 is SNHLY and CDR2 is FYNNEI in the germline V gene. V lost 5 bases and J 12 bases, leaving 16 bases between the germline ends. The DNA of the CDR3 is TGTGCCAGCAGTACACGGGCGCCCTCCGACACCTTC. Translated, it gives CASSTRAPSDTF. Combining the CDR3 with reference TRBV2 and TRBJ1-2 gives the whole variable domain EPEVTQTPSHQVTQMGQEVILRCVPISNHLYFYWYRQILGQKVEFLVSFYNNEISEKSEIFDDQFSVERPDGSNFTLKIRSTKLEDSAMYFCASSTRAPSDTFGSGTRLTVV.

This clone has only a few counts. The rearrangement joins TRBV7-9 to TRBJ1-1, with a tentative D call TRBD1 (6 bases). The CDR3 spans 14 residues. The ends were cut back, 1 base at V and 1 base at J, with 7 bases in the middle. In germline, CDR1 is SEHNR, CDR2 FQNEAQ (reference sequence). The CDR3 spells CASSLGGQNTEAFF. Here the CDR3 DNA reads TGTGCCAGCAGCTTAGGGGGACAGAACACTGAAGCTTTCTTT.

The sample holds a few counts of this clone. The rearrangement uses TRBV2 and TRBJ2-7; D is unresolved. Germline V gene sequence: CDR1 SNHLY, CDR2 FYNNEI. The CDR3 length is 10 residues. V lost 8 bases, J lost 5 bases, and 7 bases lay in between. The CDR3 nucleotides read TGTGCCAGCGGTTCGAACGAGCAGTACTTC. Amino acids: CASGSNEQYF.

The V gene is TRBV27, the J gene TRBJ2-5, with 9 bases identical to TRBD1. J gave up 4 bases and V 6 bases, and 6 bases lay outside the gene matches. Germline V gene lookup returns CDR1 MNHEY and CDR2 SMNVEV (reference sequence). CDR3 size: 14 residues. CDR3 in DNA: TGTGCCAGCAGGAGACAGGGGGGGATAGAGACCCAGTACTTC. The encoded protein is CASRRQGGIETQYF.